A single sample is the source of the 24 T cell receptor beta chains below, sequenced in a study of blood T cell repertoires in COVID-19 (dated by TCRdb to about 2020). Libraries were built with the immunoSEQ multiplex PCR assay. TCRdb carries this immuneACCESS record with in-frame sequences only. Its versions omit some clonotypes, under half of them owing to an unresolved V gene in the studies checked, with the rest unexplained. Across this sample there are some 170,000 clones, with approximately 88% seen only once. Of the sample, approximately 4.1% is held by the ten largest clones. Sequenced: peripheral blood. All receptors derive from a woman aged 55-75 years who had recovered from COVID-19.

The chain is built from TRBV5-1 and TRBJ2-5; 8 bases match TRBD1. V lost 3 bases to trimming and J lost 5 bases; unmatched junction nucleotides: 9. The CDR3 contains 15 residues. Germline CDR1 SGHRS, CDR2 YFSETQ. CDR3 protein: CASSSDGQGVETQYF. CDR3 nucleotides: TGCGCCAGCAGCTCCGACGGACAGGGAGTGGAGACCCAGTACTTC.

The chain has TRBV4-3 and TRBJ2-1; 9 nucleotides agree with TRBD2. The germline CDR1 and CDR2 sequences are LGHNA and YSLEER. V trimming: 0 bases; J trimming: 0 bases; junction bases outside the gene matches: 9. This CDR3 has 19 residues. The CDR3, as DNA: TGCGCCAGCAGCCAAGAAATCATGCTAGCGGGGCGCTCCTACAATGAGCAGTTCTTC. Translating it yields CASSQEIMLAGRSYNEQFF.

CDR3 nucleotides: TGCGCCAGCTCCAGGGATGGGGCCCTAAACATTCAGTACTTC. Translation gives CASSRDGALNIQYF. This chain uses TRBV5-1 with TRBJ2-4; D might be TRBD1 (5 bases). Germline CDR1 is SGHRS and CDR2 is YFSETQ. This CDR3 is built from 14 residues. The V end was cut by 7 bases, the J end by 6 bases, with 17 bases between.

The chain uses TRBV7-9 and TRBJ1-2; D gene unclear. Germline V gene sequence: CDR1 SEHNR, CDR2 FQNEAQ (reference sequence). This CDR3 has 17 amino acids. The V and J ends lost 1 base and 5 bases respectively, with 20 bases between them. CDR3 sequence reads: CASSLENVDGRSYGYTF. CDR3 nucleotide sequence: TGTGCCAGCAGCTTAGAAAACGTGGACGGGAGATCTTATGGCTACACCTTC. The entire variable domain, with the rest obtained from reference TRBV7-9 and TRBJ1-2, is as follows: DTGVSQNPRHKITKRGQNVTFRCDPISEHNRLYWYRQTLGQGPEFLTYFQNEAQLEKSRLLSDRFSAERPKGSFSTLEIQRTEQGDSAMYLCASSLENVDGRSYGYTFGSGTRLTVV.

The chain employs TRBV7-8 and TRBJ1-1, with a possible D match to TRBD1 (6 bases). The germline V gene has CDR1 SGHVS and CDR2 FQNEAQ. Trimming left V 5 bases short and J 7 bases short, with 14 bases between. The CDR3 is 13 residues long. The CDR3 nucleotides read TGTGCCAGCAGCATACACAGGGAGGGTGAAGCTTTCTTT. Translated: CASSIHREGEAFF.

The chain couples TRBV5-1 to TRBJ2-7, with TRBD2 matching 8 bases. CDR1 and CDR2 (germline): SGHRS, YFSETQ. This CDR3 has 15 residues. With V trimmed by 7 bases and J by 0 bases, 9 bases remained unmatched. The CDR3 coding sequence is TGCGCCAGCGGGGTAACTAGCGGAAGCTCCTACGAGCAGTACTTC. It encodes CASGVTSGSSYEQYF.

V is TRBV19 and J is TRBJ2-3; D is unclear. V was shortened by 4 bases and J by 0 bases, with 5 bases between the two germline ends. Germline-derived CDR1 and CDR2 are LNHDA and SQIVND (reference sequence). The CDR3 runs 13 residues. The DNA of the CDR3 is TGTGCCAGTAGTACCCCTAGCACAGATACGCAGTATTTT. Residues: CASSTPSTDTQYF.

In its sample, this clone was seen once. This chain connects TRBV28 to TRBJ1-1; D ambiguous. V was shortened by 2 bases and J by 0 bases, with 7 bases between the two germline ends. The germline V gene has CDR1 MDHEN and CDR2 SYDVKM. This CDR3 is 14 amino acids long. In DNA form, the CDR3 reads TGTGCCAGCAGTTTAACGGGTATGAACACTGAAGCTTTCTTT. It is translated as CASSLTGMNTEAFF.

The chain employs TRBV14 and TRBJ2-2, with a weak D call TRBD1 (5 bases). V lost 2 bases and J 1 base, leaving 8 bases between the germline ends. Germline assignment: CDR1 SGHDN and CDR2 FVKESK. The CDR3 runs 15 residues. CDR3 sequence (DNA): TGTGCCAGCAGCCAATATACAGGGAACACCGGGGAGCTGTTTTTT. This sequence encodes CASSQYTGNTGELFF.

The chain has TRBV5-1 and TRBJ1-3; D unresolved. The CDR3 has 14 amino acids. Trimming cost V 4 bases and J 4 bases, with 12 bases left between them. The germline V gene has CDR1 SGHRS and CDR2 YFSETQ. CDR3 sequence (DNA): TGCGCCAGCAGCCCCACCGGAGTGGGAAACACCATATATTTT. Protein product: CASSPTGVGNTIYF.

CDR3 residues: CASSLGGPSSNQPQHF. The CDR3 DNA is TGTGCCAGCAGCTTGGGAGGGCCTTCGAGCAATCAGCCCCAGCATTTT. V is TRBV5-4 and J is TRBJ1-5; unclear D gene. In germline, CDR1 is SGHNT, CDR2 YYREEE (reference sequence). V was pared by 0 bases and J by 1 base, with 11 bases between. This CDR3 spans 16 amino acids.

The chain carries TRBV28 and TRBJ2-4, with 14 nucleotides matching TRBD2. Trimming removed 5 bases from V and 1 base from J; junction bases left unmatched: 10. CDR1 is MDHEN, CDR2 SYDVKM, per germline. The CDR3 loop spans 19 amino acids. CDR3 nucleotides: TGTGCCAGCAGTCATCCCGGGACTAGCGGGGGCTCGGCCAAAAACATTCAGTACTTC. Its protein is CASSHPGTSGGSAKNIQYF.

The CDR3 loop is CASAVSSGNTIYF. Here the CDR3 DNA reads TGTGCCAGCGCGGTTAGCTCTGGAAACACCATATATTTT. The chain joins TRBV2 to TRBJ1-3; D unclear. The length of the CDR3 is 13 residues. The V gene's germline CDR1 is SNHLY and CDR2 FYNNEI. V was shortened by 8 bases and J by 0 bases, with 8 bases between the two germline ends.

The rearrangement joins TRBV5-5 to TRBJ2-5; the D is unclear. The V and J ends lost 2 bases and 5 bases respectively, with 4 bases between them. Germline CDR1 SGHKS, CDR2 YYEKEE (reference sequence). The CDR3 loop spans 11 amino acids. In nucleotides, the CDR3 is TGTGCCAGCAGCTTTCTGGAGACCCAGTACTTC. Translated: CASSFLETQYF.

The CDR3 protein is CASRNPGQGGTEAFF. The CDR3 DNA sequence: TGTGCCAGCAGAAATCCGGGACAGGGAGGTACTGAAGCTTTCTTT. The rearrangement joins TRBV6-5 to TRBJ1-1; 9 bases fit TRBD1. Germline CDR1 and CDR2: MNHEY and SVGAGI. The V segment lost 6 bases and the J segment 5 bases; nucleotides outside the gene matches: 10. The CDR3 contains 15 residues.

The J gene is TRBJ2-3, the V gene TRBV10-3, with D possibly being TRBD1 (6 bases). Germline-derived CDR1 and CDR2 are ENHRY and SYGVKD. The CDR3 extends over 15 amino acids. V gave up 6 bases and J gave up 2 bases, with 15 bases separating them. This CDR3 is CAISLGQPDTDTQYF. CDR3 coding DNA: TGTGCCATCAGCCTCGGACAGCCCGACACAGATACGCAGTATTTT.

The gene calls are TRBV3-1 (or the pseudogene TRBV3-2) and TRBJ2-1; 9 bases map to TRBD2. The germline CDR1 and CDR2 sequences are LGHDT and YNNKEL (reference sequence). The CDR3 sequence is 17 residues long. The J segment lost 7 bases and the V segment lost 1 base, leaving 11 bases of the junction unmatched. DNA for the CDR3: TGTGCCAGCAGCCAAGGGGGAAGCGGGGGGCCTATAAATGAGCAGTTCTTC. The encoded protein is CASSQGGSGGPINEQFF.

V is TRBV5-1 and J is TRBJ1-1; a weak D match, TRBD1 (6 bases). Trimming removed 5 bases from V and 2 bases from J, with 10 bases in between. CDR3 length: 13 residues. Germline values: CDR1 SGHRS, CDR2 YFSETQ. CDR3 coding DNA: TGCGCCAGCAGAAAACAGGGAAACACTGAAGCTTTCTTT. It codes for CASRKQGNTEAFF.

The chain joins TRBV7-2 to TRBJ2-1, with 12 bases that match TRBD2. The CDR3 runs 16 residues. Germline V lookup: CDR1 SGHTA, CDR2 FQGNSA. J gave up 8 bases and V 5 bases, and 10 bases lay outside the gene matches. The CDR3 DNA reads as TGTGCCAGCAGCGCTTCTAGCGGGGGGGCGCGTTATGAGCAGTTCTTC. Translated, it gives CASSASSGGARYEQFF.

This chain uses TRBV3-1 (or the pseudogene TRBV3-2) with TRBJ2-7, with D possibly TRBD1 on 5 matching bases. The CDR3 extends over 13 amino acids. Germline-derived CDR1 and CDR2 are LGHDT and YNNKEL (reference sequence). V shed 4 bases and J shed 0 bases, with 7 bases lying between them. CDR3 amino acids: CASSPRVSYEQYF. The CDR3 coding sequence is TGTGCCAGCAGCCCCAGGGTCTCCTACGAGCAGTACTTC.

The chain couples TRBV29-1 to TRBJ2-1, with D possibly TRBD2 on 5 matching bases. Trimming removed 8 bases at V and 4 bases at J, with 18 bases between. The length of the CDR3 is 14 residues. Germline V gene lookup returns CDR1 SQVTM and CDR2 ANQGSEA. The CDR3 here is CSMGVQSVYNEQFF. The CDR3 region has the DNA TGCAGCATGGGAGTCCAGTCCGTTTACAATGAGCAGTTCTTC.

J is TRBJ1-2 and V is TRBV28; TRBD1 matches at 7 bases. Losses at the gene ends were 5 bases for V and 5 bases for J; bases not matched to a gene: 5. CDR3 length: 13 amino acids. Germline loops: CDR1 MDHEN, CDR2 SYDVKM. The CDR3 here is CASSRPGQYGYTF. The CDR3, as DNA: TGTGCCAGCAGTCGGCCGGGACAGTATGGCTACACCTTC.

V usage is TRBV19 and J usage is TRBJ2-7; D is perhaps TRBD1 (6 bases). CDR3 length: 13 amino acids. The V and J ends lost 7 bases and 6 bases respectively, with 16 bases between them. Germline loops: CDR1 LNHDA, CDR2 SQIVND (reference sequence). CDR3 sequence reads: CASNDPQGTEQYF. The CDR3 region has the DNA TGTGCCAGTAACGACCCACAGGGAACCGAGCAGTACTTC.

This chain connects TRBV11-2 to TRBJ2-2; 13 positions agree with TRBD2. The CDR3 sequence is 18 residues long. The junction had 11 bases not matched to a gene; V was cut back by 7 bases and J by 3 bases. CDR1 and CDR2 (germline): SGHAT, FQNNGV. CDR3 sequence (DNA): TGTGCCAGCATGATAGGACTAGCGGGGGCTCCGGACACCGGGGAGCTGTTTTTT. This codes for CASMIGLAGAPDTGELFF. The complete variable domain, with remaining parts taken from reference TRBV11-2 and TRBJ2-2, reads EAGVAQSPRYKIIEKRQSVAFWCNPISGHATLYWYQQILGQGPKLLIQFQNNGVVDDSQLPKDRFSAERLKGVDSTLKIQPAKLEDSAVYLCASMIGLAGAPDTGELFFGEGSRLTVL.